Following are 4 T cell receptor beta chains from one sample sequenced in a study of cytomegalovirus exposure and HLA in healthy donors. Primers included in the PCR were 60 Vbeta and 13 Jbeta primers. Data came from immunoSEQ multiplex PCR; TCRdb stores just in-frame clones and leaves some out. Of tens of thousands of clones listed, approximately 70% were seen once; the top ten hold roughly 22%. The source material was PBMCs. These receptors came from a man aged 40-55 years in good health and CMV-seropositive.

The chain couples TRBV5-4 to TRBJ2-7, with D maybe TRBD2 (5 bases). CDR3 length: 13 amino acids. V was trimmed by 3 bases and J by 3 bases, leaving 10 bases between them. CDR1 is SGHNT, CDR2 YYREEE, per germline (reference sequence). CDR3 loop: CASSSGSGYEQYF. The CDR3 DNA follows: TGTGCCAGCAGCTCGGGGTCTGGCTACGAGCAGTACTTC.

V usage is TRBV6-6 and J usage is TRBJ1-1, with 10 bases matching TRBD1. CDR3 length: 16 residues. Germline CDR1 MNHNY, CDR2 SVGAGI (reference sequence). With 6 bases clipped from V and 1 base from J, the junction kept 8 bases outside the gene matches. In DNA, the CDR3 is TGTGCCAGCAGCAGCGGGACAGGGGCGCAGAACACTGAAGCTTTCTTT. Its translation is CASSSGTGAQNTEAFF.

This chain connects TRBV7-3 to TRBJ2-3, with D perhaps matching TRBD1 (6 bases). Germline assignment: CDR1 SGHTA and CDR2 FQGTGA. V was shortened by 2 bases and J by 4 bases, with 13 bases between the two germline ends. The CDR3 has 15 amino acids. CDR3 DNA: TGTGCCAGCAGCTTATACGGCAGGGGCCCAGATACGCAGTATTTT. Protein product: CASSLYGRGPDTQYF.

This clone has more than one count but fewer than ten. The chain joins TRBV9 to TRBJ2-2, with 7 positions matching TRBD1. J lost 1 base, V lost 4 bases, and 4 bases had no gene match. This CDR3 is 15 amino acids long. Germline V gene lookup returns CDR1 SGDLS and CDR2 YYNGEE. This chain's CDR3 is CASSLRQGNTGELFF. The CDR3 nucleotides are TGTGCCAGCAGCTTAAGACAGGGGAACACCGGGGAGCTGTTTTTT.